The rows below give T cell receptor beta chains drawn from one sample of a study of blood T cell repertoires in COVID-19. Assay: immunoSEQ multiplex PCR; the TCRdb copy retains only in-frame clones and omits some. Of 500,000 to 600,000 clones in the sample, roughly 89% were seen once. The sequenced sample consisted of peripheral blood. All receptors derive from a woman aged 45 to 65 with COVID-19, enrolled during active disease. Each CDR3 is given with its conserved first and last residue. The D gene is left open where the match is weak. Clone size is not always given. Where it is, it says once, few, many or a class for expanded clones.

V: TRBV5-6
size: NA
J: TRBJ1-1
D: NA
CDR3: CASSPLLGRAFF
DNA: TGTGCCAGCAGCCCCCTCCTAGGGAGAGCTTTCTTT

V: TRBV6-2/TRBV6-3
size: NA
J: TRBJ1-2
D: NA
CDR3: CASSIGDIGYTF
DNA: TGTGCCAGCAGTATAGGGGACATAGGCTACACCTTC

V: TRBV30
size: NA
J: TRBJ2-1
D: NA
CDR3: CAWTAASSYNEQFF
DNA: TGTGCCTGGACGGCGGCGAGCTCCTACAATGAGCAGTTCTTC

V: TRBV5-1
size: few
J: TRBJ1-4
D: NA
CDR3: CASSLGGQPLSEKLFF
DNA: TGCGCCAGCAGCTTGGGCGGACAGCCATTATCGGAAAAACTGTTTTTT

V: TRBV5-1
size: NA
J: TRBJ2-7
D: NA
CDR3: CASSPTAGERNEQYF
DNA: TGCGCCAGCAGCCCAACAGCCGGGGAGAGGAACGAGCAGTACTTC

V: TRBV6-1
size: NA
J: TRBJ2-2
D: TRBD1
CDR3: CASSELQGNVGELFF
DNA: TGTGCCAGCAGTGAATTACAGGGGAATGTCGGGGAGCTGTTTTTT

V: TRBV18
size: NA
J: TRBJ2-7
D: NA
CDR3: CASSPTRDSYEQYF
DNA: TGTGCCAGCTCACCGACCAGGGACTCCTACGAGCAGTACTTC

V: TRBV3-1/TRBV3-2
size: once
J: TRBJ2-1
D: NA
CDR3: CASSQVLENEQFF
DNA: TGTGCCAGCAGCCAAGTTTTAGAGAATGAGCAGTTCTTC

V: TRBV27
size: NA
J: TRBJ1-6
D: NA
CDR3: CASSPAGRVYNSPLHF
DNA: TGTGCCAGCTCCCCCGCGGGGAGGGTATATAATTCACCCCTCCACTTT

V: TRBV29-1
size: NA
J: TRBJ1-2
D: NA
CDR3: CSVVTGTSNGYTF
DNA: TGCAGCGTTGTCACCGGGACATCAAATGGCTACACCTTC

V: TRBV7-2
size: NA
J: TRBJ2-7
D: NA
CDR3: CASSLLRDYEQYF
DNA: TGTGCCAGCAGCTTATTACGAGACTACGAGCAGTACTTC

V: TRBV9
size: NA
J: TRBJ2-1
D: NA
CDR3: CASSARGGVYNEQFF
DNA: TGTGCCAGCAGCGCCCGAGGGGGTGTCTACAATGAGCAGTTCTTC

V: TRBV30
size: NA
J: TRBJ1-2
D: NA
CDR3: CARSGMGYGYTF
DNA: TGTGCCCGGTCGGGAATGGGGTATGGCTACACCTTC

V: TRBV2
size: NA
J: TRBJ1-2
D: NA
CDR3: CASKLRQASYGYTF
DNA: TGTGCCAGCAAACTCCGACAGGCATCCTATGGCTACACCTTC

V: TRBV19
size: NA
J: TRBJ2-5
D: NA
CDR3: CASSISSAGGETQYF
DNA: TGTGCCAGTAGTATATCTAGCGCAGGGGGAGAGACCCAGTACTTC

V: TRBV28
size: NA
J: TRBJ2-3
D: TRBD1
CDR3: CASSKGAGQGIDTQYF
DNA: TGTGCCAGCAGCAAGGGGGCCGGACAGGGGATTGATACGCAGTATTTT

V: TRBV3-1/TRBV3-2
size: NA
J: TRBJ1-2
D: NA
CDR3: CASSPGSGRDYGYTF
DNA: TGTGCCAGCAGCCCAGGGTCGGGTCGGGACTATGGCTACACCTTC

V: TRBV11-1
size: NA
J: TRBJ1-1
D: NA
CDR3: CASSPGVMNTEAFF
DNA: TGTGCCAGCAGCCCAGGGGTGATGAACACTGAAGCTTTCTTT

V: TRBV2
size: NA
J: TRBJ2-5
D: NA
CDR3: CASSANGQETQYF
DNA: TGTGCCAGCAGTGCGAACGGCCAAGAGACCCAGTACTTC

V: TRBV5-1
size: NA
J: TRBJ2-4
D: NA
CDR3: CASSLRGLQNIQYF
DNA: TGCGCCAGCAGCTTGAGGGGGTTGCAAAACATTCAGTACTTC

V: TRBV6-6
size: NA
J: TRBJ2-7
D: NA
CDR3: CASSYSPRGSYEQYF
DNA: TGTGCCAGCAGTTACTCTCCCCGGGGTTCCTACGAGCAGTACTTC

V: TRBV5-1
size: NA
J: TRBJ1-6
D: NA
CDR3: CASSAGPGLQNSPLHF
DNA: TGCGCCAGCAGCGCGGGGCCGGGACTCCAGAATTCACCCCTCCACTTT

V: TRBV5-1
size: NA
J: TRBJ1-1
D: TRBD1
CDR3: CASSLVGAGGNTEAFF
DNA: TGCGCCAGCAGCTTGGTTGGTGCAGGGGGGAACACTGAAGCTTTCTTT

V: TRBV7-9
size: NA
J: TRBJ2-5
D: NA
CDR3: CASSAGENQYF
DNA: TGTGCCAGCAGCGCAGGGGAGAACCAGTACTTC

V: TRBV28
size: NA
J: TRBJ1-5
D: TRBD1
CDR3: CASSPLQGAFQPQHF
DNA: TGTGCCAGCAGTCCACTACAGGGGGCCTTTCAGCCCCAGCATTTT

V: TRBV5-1
size: few
J: TRBJ1-6
D: TRBD1
CDR3: CASSFRQGKESPLHF
DNA: TGCGCCAGCAGCTTTAGACAGGGGAAGGAATCACCCCTCCACTTT

V: TRBV2
size: NA
J: TRBJ1-6
D: TRBD1
CDR3: CASLLTGQGSPLHF
DNA: TGTGCCAGCCTCCTGACGGGACAGGGTTCACCCCTCCACTTT

V: TRBV20-1
size: NA
J: TRBJ1-4
D: NA
CDR3: CSASRAGRVFF
DNA: TGCAGTGCTAGTAGGGCCGGGAGAGTGTTTTTT